This TCR beta chain was observed in a study of OX40 agonist ivuxolimab in advanced cancers. With 1 base clipped from V and 7 bases from J, the junction kept 4 bases outside the gene matches. This CDR3 comprises 13 residues. The germline V gene has CDR1 SGHAT and CDR2 FQNNGV. This clone was seen only a few times. Clones were read by immunoSEQ multiplex PCR, and TCRdb kept only the in-frame ones, dropping some. Found here are 84,000 or so clones, roughly 84% of them singletons; the top ten hold 0.25% to 0.3%. The TCR sequence derives from an adult with an advanced solid tumor such as melanoma, head and neck, liver or kidney cancer. This chain links TRBV11-2 with TRBJ2-7, with 7 bases lining up with TRBD2. The material was CD4+ or CD8+ T cells sorted from blood, obtained in a trial of the OX40 agonist ivuxolimab. Here the CDR3 reads CASSLGGGEEQYF. The CDR3 coding sequence is TGTGCCAGCAGCTTAGGGGGAGGGGAGGAGCAGTACTTC.